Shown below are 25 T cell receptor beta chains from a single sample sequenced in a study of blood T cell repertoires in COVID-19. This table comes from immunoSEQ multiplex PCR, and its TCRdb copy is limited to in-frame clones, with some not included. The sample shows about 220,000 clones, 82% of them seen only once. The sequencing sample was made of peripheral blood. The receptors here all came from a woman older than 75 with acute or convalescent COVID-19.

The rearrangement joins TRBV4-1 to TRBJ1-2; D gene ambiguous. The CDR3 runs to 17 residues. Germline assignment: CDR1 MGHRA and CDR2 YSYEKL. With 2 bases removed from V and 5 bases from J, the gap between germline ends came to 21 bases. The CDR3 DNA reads TGCGCCAGCAGCCAATTAGCGGGAAAGGTCGACTATTATGGCTACACCTTC. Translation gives CASSQLAGKVDYYGYTF.

CDR3 DNA: TGCAGCGTGATCGGAGGAAATGAAAAACTGTTTTTT. Protein: CSVIGGNEKLFF. V usage is TRBV29-1 and J usage is TRBJ1-4; D remains ambiguous. Deletions cut 6 bases from V and 5 bases from J, with 10 bases between. The CDR3 is 12 amino acids. Germline CDR1 and CDR2: SQVTM and ANQGSEA.

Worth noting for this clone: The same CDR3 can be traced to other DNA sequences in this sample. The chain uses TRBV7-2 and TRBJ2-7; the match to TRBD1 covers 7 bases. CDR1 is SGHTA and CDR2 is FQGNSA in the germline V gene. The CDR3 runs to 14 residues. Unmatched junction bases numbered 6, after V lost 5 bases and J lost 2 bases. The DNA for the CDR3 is TGTGCCAGCAGCACCCCAGGGGGAACCTACGAGCAGTACTTC. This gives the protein CASSTPGGTYEQYF.

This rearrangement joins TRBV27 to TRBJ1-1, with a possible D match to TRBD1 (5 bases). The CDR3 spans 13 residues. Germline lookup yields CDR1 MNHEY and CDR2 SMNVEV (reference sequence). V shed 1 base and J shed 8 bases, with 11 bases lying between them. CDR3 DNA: TGTGCCAGCAGTTTATTCGCGGGGGGAGAAGCTTTCTTT. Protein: CASSLFAGGEAFF.

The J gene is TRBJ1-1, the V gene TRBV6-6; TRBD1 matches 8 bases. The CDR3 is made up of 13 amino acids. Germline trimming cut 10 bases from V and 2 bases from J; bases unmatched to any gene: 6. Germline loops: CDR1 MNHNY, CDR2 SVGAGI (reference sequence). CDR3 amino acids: CANKDRDNTEAFF. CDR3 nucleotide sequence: TGTGCCAACAAGGACAGGGACAACACTGAAGCTTTCTTT.

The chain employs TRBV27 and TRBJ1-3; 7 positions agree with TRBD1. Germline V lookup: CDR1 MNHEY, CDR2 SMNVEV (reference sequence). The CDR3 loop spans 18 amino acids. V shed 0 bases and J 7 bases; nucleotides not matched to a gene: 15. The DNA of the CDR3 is TGTGCCAGCAGTTTATCTAGAATAAACAGGGGAGCGAGGAACACCATATATTTT. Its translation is CASSLSRINRGARNTIYF.

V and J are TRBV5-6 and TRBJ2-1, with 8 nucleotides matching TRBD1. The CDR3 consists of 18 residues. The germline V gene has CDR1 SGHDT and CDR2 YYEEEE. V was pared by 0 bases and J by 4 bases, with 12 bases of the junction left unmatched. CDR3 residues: CASSLERGTGLRYNEQFF. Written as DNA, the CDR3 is TGTGCCAGCAGCTTGGAGAGAGGGACAGGTTTGAGATACAATGAGCAGTTCTTC.

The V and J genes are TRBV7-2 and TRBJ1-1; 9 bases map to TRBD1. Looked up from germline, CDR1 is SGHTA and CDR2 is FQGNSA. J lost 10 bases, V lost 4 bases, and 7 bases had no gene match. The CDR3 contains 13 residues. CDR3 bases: TGTGCCAGCAGCTGGGGGACAGGGAGGGTAGCTTTCTTT. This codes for CASSWGTGRVAFF.

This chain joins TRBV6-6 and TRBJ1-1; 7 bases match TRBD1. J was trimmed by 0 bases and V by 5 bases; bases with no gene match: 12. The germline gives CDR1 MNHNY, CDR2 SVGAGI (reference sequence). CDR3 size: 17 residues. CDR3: CASSRSLDRTVNTEAFF. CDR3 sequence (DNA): TGTGCCAGCAGTCGCTCTCTGGACAGGACAGTGAACACTGAAGCTTTCTTT.

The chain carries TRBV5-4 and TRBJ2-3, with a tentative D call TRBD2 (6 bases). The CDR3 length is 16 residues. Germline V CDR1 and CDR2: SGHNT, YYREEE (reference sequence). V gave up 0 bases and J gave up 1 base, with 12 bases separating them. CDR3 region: CASSLAWGGGTDTQYF. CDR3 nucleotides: TGTGCCAGCAGCTTGGCCTGGGGCGGGGGCACAGATACGCAGTATTTT.

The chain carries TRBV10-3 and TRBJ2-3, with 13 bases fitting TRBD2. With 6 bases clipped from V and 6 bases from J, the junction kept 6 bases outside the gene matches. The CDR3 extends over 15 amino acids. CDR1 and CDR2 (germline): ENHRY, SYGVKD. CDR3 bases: TGTGCCATCAGCGGGACTAGCGGGGCCCTGGATACGCAGTATTTT. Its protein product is CAISGTSGALDTQYF.

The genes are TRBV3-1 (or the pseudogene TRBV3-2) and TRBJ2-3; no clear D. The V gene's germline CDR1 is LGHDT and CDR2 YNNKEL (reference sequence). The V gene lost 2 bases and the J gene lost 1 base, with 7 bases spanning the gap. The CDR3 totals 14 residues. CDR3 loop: CASSQNTGTDTQYF. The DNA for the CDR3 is TGTGCCAGCAGCCAAAACACAGGCACAGATACGCAGTATTTT.

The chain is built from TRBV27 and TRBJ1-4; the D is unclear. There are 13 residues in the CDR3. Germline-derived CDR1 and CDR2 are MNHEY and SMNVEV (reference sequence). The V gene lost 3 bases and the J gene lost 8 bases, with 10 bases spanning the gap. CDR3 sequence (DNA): TGTGCCAGCAGTTTTGCCACCTACGAAAAACTGTTTTTT. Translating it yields CASSFATYEKLFF.

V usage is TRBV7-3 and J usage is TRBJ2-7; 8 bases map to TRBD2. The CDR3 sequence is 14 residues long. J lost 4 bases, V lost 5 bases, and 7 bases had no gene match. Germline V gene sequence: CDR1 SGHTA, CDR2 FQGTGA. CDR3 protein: CASSPGGGPYEQYF. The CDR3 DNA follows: TGTGCCAGCAGCCCGGGAGGGGGGCCGTACGAGCAGTACTTC.

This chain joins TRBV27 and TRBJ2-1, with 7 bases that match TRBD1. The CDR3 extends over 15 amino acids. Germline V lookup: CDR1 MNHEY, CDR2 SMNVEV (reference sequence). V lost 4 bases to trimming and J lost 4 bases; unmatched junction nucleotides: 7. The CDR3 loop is CASSSDRLGYNEQFF. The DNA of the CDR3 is TGTGCCAGCAGTTCGGACAGGCTGGGGTACAATGAGCAGTTCTTC.

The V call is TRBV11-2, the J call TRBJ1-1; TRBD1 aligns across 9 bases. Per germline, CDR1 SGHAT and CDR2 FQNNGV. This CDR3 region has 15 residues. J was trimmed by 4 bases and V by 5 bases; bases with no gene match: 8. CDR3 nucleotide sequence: TGTGCCAGCAGCCAAAACAGGGGGCAGGTCACTGAAGCTTTCTTT. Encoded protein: CASSQNRGQVTEAFF.

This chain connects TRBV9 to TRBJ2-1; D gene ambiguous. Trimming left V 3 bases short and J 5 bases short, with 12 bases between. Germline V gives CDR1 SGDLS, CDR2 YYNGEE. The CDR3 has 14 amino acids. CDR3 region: CASSAGGTHNEQFF. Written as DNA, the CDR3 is TGTGCCAGCAGCGCCGGCGGCACCCACAATGAGCAGTTCTTC.

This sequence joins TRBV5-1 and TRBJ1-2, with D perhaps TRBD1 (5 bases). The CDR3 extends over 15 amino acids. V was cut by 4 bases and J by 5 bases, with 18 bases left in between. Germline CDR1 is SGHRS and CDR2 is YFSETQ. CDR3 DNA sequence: TGCGCCAGCAGCCCCAGGGAGGGATTGGGGTATGGCTACACCTTC. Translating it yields CASSPREGLGYGYTF.

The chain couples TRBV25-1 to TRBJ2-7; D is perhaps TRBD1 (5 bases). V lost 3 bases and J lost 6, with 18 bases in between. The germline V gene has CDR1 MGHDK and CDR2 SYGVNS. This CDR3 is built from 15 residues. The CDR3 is CASSDFTTGQGEQYF. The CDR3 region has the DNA TGTGCCAGCAGTGATTTCACCACAGGTCAGGGCGAGCAGTACTTC.

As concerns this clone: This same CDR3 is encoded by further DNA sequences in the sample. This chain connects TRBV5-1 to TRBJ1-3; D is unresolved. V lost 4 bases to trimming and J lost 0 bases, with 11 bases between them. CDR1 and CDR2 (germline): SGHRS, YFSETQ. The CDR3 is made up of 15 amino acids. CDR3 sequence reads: CASSLDGSSGNTIYF. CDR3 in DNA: TGCGCCAGCAGCCTTGATGGGAGCTCTGGAAACACCATATATTTT.

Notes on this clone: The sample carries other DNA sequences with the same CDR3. CDR3 loop: CASSFGRGNTEAFF. The CDR3 DNA is TGTGCCAGCAGCTTTGGCAGAGGGAACACTGAAGCTTTCTTT. This rearrangement joins TRBV7-2 to TRBJ1-1, with unresolved D. Trimming left V 3 bases short and J 1 base short, with 9 bases between. The germline gives CDR1 SGHTA, CDR2 FQGNSA. The CDR3 contains 14 residues.

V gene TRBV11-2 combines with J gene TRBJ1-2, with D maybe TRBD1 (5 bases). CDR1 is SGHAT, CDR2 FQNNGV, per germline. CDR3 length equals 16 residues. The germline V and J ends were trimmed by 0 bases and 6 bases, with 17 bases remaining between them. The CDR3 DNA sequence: TGTGCCAGCAGCTTAGATGTAAAGGGGCTTATGCATGGCTACACCTTC. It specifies CASSLDVKGLMHGYTF.

The CDR3 nucleotides read TGCGCCAGCAGCCCGGGGGTAGGCGGGGCGGAAGAGACCCAGTACTTC. As protein: CASSPGVGGAEETQYF. The J gene is TRBJ2-5, the V gene TRBV5-1; tentative D call: TRBD2 (6 bases). The germline V gene has CDR1 SGHRS and CDR2 YFSETQ. V lost 4 bases, J lost 3 bases, and 19 bases lay in between. This CDR3 spans 16 amino acids.

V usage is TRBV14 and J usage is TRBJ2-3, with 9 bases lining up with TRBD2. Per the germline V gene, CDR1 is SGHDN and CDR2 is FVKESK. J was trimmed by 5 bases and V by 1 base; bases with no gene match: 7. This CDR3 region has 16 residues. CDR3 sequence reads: CASSQVRSGGIDTQYF. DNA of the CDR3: TGTGCCAGCAGCCAAGTCCGTAGCGGGGGAATAGATACGCAGTATTTT.

The CDR3 is CASSQDRGYGYTF. The CDR3 DNA sequence: TGTGCCAGCAGCCAGGACAGGGGCTATGGCTACACCTTC. The V call is TRBV4-2, the J call TRBJ1-2; TRBD1 matches 9 bases. The germline CDR1 and CDR2 sequences are LGHNA and YNFKEQ. With V trimmed by 3 bases and J by 4 bases, 0 bases remained unmatched. This CDR3 has 13 amino acids.